These T cell receptor beta chains were read from a single sample in a study of cytomegalovirus exposure and HLA in healthy donors. Here immunoSEQ multiplex PCR was the method, and the copy in TCRdb shows in-frame clones only, minus some. The table includes about 92,000 clones, less than 70% detected once. What was sequenced was PBMCs. All receptors come from a man aged 50 to 60 in good health and CMV-seronegative. Each CDR3 is given with its conserved first and last residue. The D gene is left open where the match is weak. Rows give clone size only sometimes, using once, few, many, or a class for an expanded clone.

D gene	clone size	V gene	J gene	CDR3 protein	CDR3 DNA
-	once	TRBV9	TRBJ2-3	CASSVARSPDTQYF	TGTGCCAGCAGCGTAGCCCGGTCCCCAGATACGCAGTATTTT
TRBD1	few	TRBV5-1	TRBJ1-4	CASSTTGGNEKLFF	TGCGCCAGCAGCACGACAGGGGGGAATGAAAAACTGTTTTTT
TRBD2	few	TRBV6-5	TRBJ2-1	CASSYSSGVGNNEQFF	TGTGCCAGCAGTTACTCAAGCGGGGTGGGAAACAATGAGCAGTTCTTC
TRBD1	few	TRBV4-2	TRBJ1-2	CATMGQVYPNYGYTF	TGTGCCACCATGGGACAGGTATACCCTAACTATGGCTACACCTTC
-	-	TRBV5-1	TRBJ2-7	CASSLSQGNYEQYF	TGCGCCAGCAGCTTGTCCCAGGGGAACTACGAGCAGTACTTC
TRBD1	-	TRBV6-1	TRBJ2-1	CASSDFRTGRGYNEQFF	TGTGCCAGCAGTGACTTCAGGACAGGTAGGGGTTACAATGAGCAGTTCTTC
-	-	TRBV6-5	TRBJ1-2	CASARYGQGDYGYTF	TGTGCCAGCGCTCGTTATGGGCAGGGTGATTATGGCTACACCTTC
TRBD2	-	TRBV4-3	TRBJ2-1	CASSQSQIAGVNEQFF	TGCGCCAGCAGCCAATCCCAGATAGCGGGAGTTAATGAGCAGTTCTTC
-	few	TRBV5-1	TRBJ2-7	CASSLDPVRGAYSYEQYF	TGCGCCAGCAGCTTGGACCCGGTCCGGGGAGCTTACTCCTACGAGCAGTACTTC
-	once	TRBV5-1	TRBJ2-5	CASSLAVVSSETQYF	TGCGCCAGCAGCTTGGCGGTAGTATCCTCAGAGACCCAGTACTTC
-	-	TRBV19	TRBJ1-2	CASSKLGLNYGYTF	TGTGCCAGTAGCAAACTAGGACTTAACTATGGCTACACCTTC
TRBD1	once	TRBV4-3	TRBJ1-4	CASSQARQGEGKLFF	TGCGCCAGCAGCCAAGCCCGACAGGGGGAAGGAAAACTGTTTTTT
-	few	TRBV4-2	TRBJ1-6	CASSQGVPRSSYNSPLHF	TGTGCCAGCAGCCAAGGAGTCCCCCGTAGCTCCTATAATTCACCCCTCCACTTT
-	-	TRBV4-2	TRBJ1-4	CASSEKGSPASTNEKLFF	TGTGCCAGCAGCGAAAAGGGGTCCCCGGCTTCAACTAATGAAAAACTGTTTTTT
TRBD1	-	TRBV10-1	TRBJ2-5	CASRQTGGESQETQYF	TGCGCCAGCAGACAGACAGGGGGTGAGTCGCAAGAGACCCAGTACTTC
-	once	TRBV30	TRBJ1-4	CAWRGNEKLFF	TGTGCCTGGCGGGGTAATGAAAAACTGTTTTTT
-	-	TRBV5-1	TRBJ1-2	CASSLDSTHGYTF	TGCGCCAGCAGCTTGGATAGTACGCATGGCTACACCTTC
TRBD2	-	TRBV5-4	TRBJ2-5	CASSLERESVGETQYF	TGTGCCAGCAGCTTGGAGCGGGAGTCCGTAGGCGAGACCCAGTACTTC
-	-	TRBV6-1	TRBJ2-7	CASSGDRYEQYF	TGTGCCAGCAGTGGTGACAGATACGAGCAGTACTTC
-	-	TRBV5-1	TRBJ2-5	CASSSIGRWGAQYF	TGCGCCAGCAGCTCAATTGGTCGCTGGGGGGCCCAGTACTTC
-	-	TRBV5-1	TRBJ1-4	CASSLVPGEREKLFF	TGCGCCAGCAGCTTGGTCCCCGGGGAGCGGGAAAAACTGTTTTTT
-	-	TRBV4-1	TRBJ2-3	CASSHPQGGPSNTQYF	TGCGCCAGCAGCCACCCACAGGGGGGGCCCAGCAATACGCAGTATTTT
-	-	TRBV30	TRBJ2-6	CAGRSKSSSGANVLTF	TGTGCCGGGAGGTCAAAGTCTAGCTCTGGGGCCAACGTCCTGACTTTC
TRBD1	-	TRBV7-8	TRBJ1-6	CASSWDRNSPLHF	TGTGCCAGCAGCTGGGACAGGAATTCACCCCTCCACTTT
TRBD1	few	TRBV7-2	TRBJ1-6	CASSLQGARSNSPLHF	TGTGCCAGCAGCTTACAGGGGGCGCGTAGTAATTCACCCCTCCACTTT